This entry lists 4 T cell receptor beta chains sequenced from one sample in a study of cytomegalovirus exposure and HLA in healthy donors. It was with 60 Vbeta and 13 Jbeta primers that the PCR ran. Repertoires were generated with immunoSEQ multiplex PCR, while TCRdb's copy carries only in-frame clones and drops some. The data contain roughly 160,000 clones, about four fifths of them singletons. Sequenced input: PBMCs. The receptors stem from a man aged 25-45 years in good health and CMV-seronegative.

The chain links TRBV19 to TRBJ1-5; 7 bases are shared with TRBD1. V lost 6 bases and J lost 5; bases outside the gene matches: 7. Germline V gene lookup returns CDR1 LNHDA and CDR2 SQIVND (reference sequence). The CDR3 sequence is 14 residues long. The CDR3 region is CASRETGTHQPQHF. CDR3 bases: TGTGCCAGTAGAGAGACAGGGACGCATCAGCCCCAGCATTTT.

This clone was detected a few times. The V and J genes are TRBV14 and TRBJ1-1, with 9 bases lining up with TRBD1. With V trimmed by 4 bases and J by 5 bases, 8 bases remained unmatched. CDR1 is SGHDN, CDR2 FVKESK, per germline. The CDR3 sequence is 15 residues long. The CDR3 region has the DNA TGTGCCAGCAGCCTTATCACAGGGGGCGAGACTGAAGCTTTCTTT. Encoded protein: CASSLITGGETEAFF.

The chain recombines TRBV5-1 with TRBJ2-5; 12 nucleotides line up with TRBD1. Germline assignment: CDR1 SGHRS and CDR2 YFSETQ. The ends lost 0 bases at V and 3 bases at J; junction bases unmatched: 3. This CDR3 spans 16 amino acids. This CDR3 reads CASSLGDRGLEETQYF. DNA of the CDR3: TGCGCCAGCAGCTTGGGGGACAGGGGGCTGGAAGAGACCCAGTACTTC.

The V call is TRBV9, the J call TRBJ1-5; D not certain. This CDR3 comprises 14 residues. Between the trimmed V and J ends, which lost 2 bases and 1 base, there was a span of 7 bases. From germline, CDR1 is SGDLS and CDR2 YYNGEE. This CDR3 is CASSVSGSNQPQHF. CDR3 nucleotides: TGTGCCAGCAGCGTTTCTGGCAGCAATCAGCCCCAGCATTTT.